The rows below give T cell receptor beta chains drawn from one sample of a study of shared clonotypes between healthy human individuals. Profiling relied on immunoSEQ multiplex PCR, and the TCRdb table lists in-frame clones only, not all of them. The table lists about 380,000 clones, roughly 96% of them singletons. Source material: memory CD8+ T cells sorted from blood. Receptors were obtained from a man aged 30-40 years in good health. CDR3s include the opening cysteine and the closing phenylalanine or tryptophan.

j_call v_call cdr3_aa
TRBJ1-2 TRBV5-8 CASSSLFIGYTF
TRBJ2-1 TRBV4-2 CASSHWTSGSSSYNEQFF
TRBJ2-7 TRBV19 CASSMGTSSYEQYF
TRBJ1-5 TRBV4-1 CASSQLTTGDQPQHF
TRBJ2-7 TRBV12-5 CASGLVTLTSGRFYEQYF
TRBJ1-5 TRBV5-8 CASSEGGPQHF
TRBJ2-3 TRBV28 CASSPYWADTQYF
TRBJ2-1 TRBV19 CASSGGPGQFF
TRBJ1-2 TRBV20-1 CTATGGYGYTF
TRBJ2-7 TRBV28 CASSLRQVLYEQYF
TRBJ2-3 TRBV28 CASSATSGSFIDTQYF
TRBJ2-2 TRBV6-6 CASSGSLNTGELFF
TRBJ2-7 TRBV2 CASKRERQTGEYF
TRBJ2-1 TRBV18 CASSRDSSYNEQFF
TRBJ2-5 TRBV11-2 CASSLSGRKQETQYF
TRBJ2-5 TRBV5-1 CASSLLGIGFQETQYF
TRBJ1-5 TRBV10-3 CAISERWTLNGQPQHF
TRBJ2-1 TRBV7-2 CASSLPKGLAGAFYNEQFF
TRBJ2-2 TRBV29-1 CSVDDRAASNTGELFF
TRBJ1-4 TRBV19 CASSILGTATNEKLFF
TRBJ2-5 TRBV13 CASSPPLSAQYF
TRBJ2-2 TRBV11-3 CASSQGGLLTRAGELFF
TRBJ2-1 TRBV1 CTSSRASGSTYNEQFF
TRBJ2-4 TRBV19 CASSSGTSIAKNIQYF
TRBJ2-7 TRBV2 CASILRGGSVREQYF
TRBJ2-7 TRBV21-1 CASSNQGLAVSSYEQYF
TRBJ2-4 TRBV9 CASSVGLEVKNIQYF
TRBJ2-3 TRBV27 CASSLAGSTDTQYF
TRBJ2-7 TRBV2 CASSTGTGGSYEQYF
TRBJ1-1 TRBV4-1 CASSRVPASGTEAFF
TRBJ1-1 TRBV6-6 CASSYSGRNTEAFF
TRBJ2-4 TRBV7-9 CASSPDGSSDPGNIQYF
TRBJ2-1 TRBV7-2 CASSLYRDNEQFF
TRBJ2-7 TRBV5-1 CASSLKQGGDEQYF
TRBJ2-7 TRBV2 CASSIDRGTYEQYF
TRBJ2-3 TRBV6-1 CASLRGTQYF
TRBJ2-2 TRBV28 CASSLFHRPNTGELFF
TRBJ1-5 TRBV19 CASRRYTGTGGDNQPQHF
TRBJ2-2 TRBV11-1 CASRRTEGVGELFF
TRBJ2-7 TRBV18 CASSTLAGGSGEQYF
TRBJ2-3 TRBV7-6 CATRNTDTQYF
TRBJ2-5 TRBV7-2 CASSRRDQETQYF
TRBJ2-7 TRBV19 CASRWTVSSYEQYF
TRBJ2-7 TRBV28 CASSLSPILWTSGRGEQYF
TRBJ2-7 TRBV27 CASSSLAGLYEQYF